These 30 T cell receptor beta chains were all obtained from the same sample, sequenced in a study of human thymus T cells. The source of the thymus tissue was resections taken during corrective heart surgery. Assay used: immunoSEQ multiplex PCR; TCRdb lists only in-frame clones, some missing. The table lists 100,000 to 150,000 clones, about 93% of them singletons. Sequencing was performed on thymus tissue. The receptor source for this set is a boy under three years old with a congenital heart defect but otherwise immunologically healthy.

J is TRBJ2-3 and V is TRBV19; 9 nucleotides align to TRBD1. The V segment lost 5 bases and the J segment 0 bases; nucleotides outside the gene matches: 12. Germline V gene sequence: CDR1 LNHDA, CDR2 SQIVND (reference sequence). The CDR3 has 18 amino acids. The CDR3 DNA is TGTGCCAGTAGTTCTCCGCCGGGACAGGGTCCGAGCACAGATACGCAGTATTTT. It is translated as CASSSPPGQGPSTDTQYF.

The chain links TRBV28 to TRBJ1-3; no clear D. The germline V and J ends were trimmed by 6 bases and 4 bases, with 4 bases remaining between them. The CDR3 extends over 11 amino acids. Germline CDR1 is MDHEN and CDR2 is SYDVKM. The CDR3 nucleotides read TGTGCCAGCAGGGAGGGAAACACCATATATTTT. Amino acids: CASREGNTIYF.

The chain's CDR3 is CSVDLGHFRPFF. The DNA for the CDR3 is TGCAGCGTTGATTTAGGCCACTTTAGACCTTTCTTT. The V and J genes are TRBV29-1 and TRBJ1-1, with D hard to call. The CDR3 has 12 amino acids. Germline lookup yields CDR1 SQVTM and CDR2 ANQGSEA. V lost 3 bases, J lost 12 bases, and 17 bases lay in between.

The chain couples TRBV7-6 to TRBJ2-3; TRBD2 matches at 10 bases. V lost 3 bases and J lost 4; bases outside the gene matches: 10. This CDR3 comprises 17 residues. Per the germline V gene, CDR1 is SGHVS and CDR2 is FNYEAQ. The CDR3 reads CASSLSSGGPGADTQYF. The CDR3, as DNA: TGTGCCAGCAGCTTGTCTAGCGGGGGCCCTGGGGCAGATACGCAGTATTTT.

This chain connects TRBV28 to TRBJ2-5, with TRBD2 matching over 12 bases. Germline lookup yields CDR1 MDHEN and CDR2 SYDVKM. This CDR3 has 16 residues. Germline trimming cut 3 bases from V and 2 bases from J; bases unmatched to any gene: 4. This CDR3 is CASSFRTSGVQETQYF. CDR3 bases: TGTGCCAGCAGTTTCCGGACTAGCGGGGTGCAAGAGACCCAGTACTTC.

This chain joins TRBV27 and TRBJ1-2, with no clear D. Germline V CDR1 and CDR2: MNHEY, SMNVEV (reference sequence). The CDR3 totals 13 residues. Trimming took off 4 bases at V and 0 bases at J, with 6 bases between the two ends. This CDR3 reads CASSSLANYGYTF. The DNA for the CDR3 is TGTGCCAGCAGTTCCCTAGCTAACTATGGCTACACCTTC.

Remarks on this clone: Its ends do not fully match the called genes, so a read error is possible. The CDR3 nucleotides are TGTGCCAGCAGGTTAAGCGCGAGCTCCTACAATGAGCAGTTCTTC. It codes for CASRLSASSYNEQFF. The rearrangement joins TRBV7-3 to TRBJ2-1, with D hard to call. This CDR3 spans 15 amino acids. Per germline, CDR1 SGHTA and CDR2 FQGTGA.

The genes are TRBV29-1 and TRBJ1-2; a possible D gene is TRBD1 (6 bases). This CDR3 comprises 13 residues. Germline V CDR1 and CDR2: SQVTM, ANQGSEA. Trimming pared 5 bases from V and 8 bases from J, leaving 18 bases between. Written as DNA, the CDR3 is TGCAGCGTTCGTGTTAGGGGGTTGAGGGGCTACACCTTC. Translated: CSVRVRGLRGYTF. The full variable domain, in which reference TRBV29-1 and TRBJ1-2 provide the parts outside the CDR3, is SAVISQKPSRDICQRGTSLTIQCQVDSQVTMMFWYRQQPGQSLTLIATANQGSEATYESGFVIDKFPISRPNLTFSTLTVSNMSPEDSSIYLCSVRVRGLRGYTFGSGTRLTVV.

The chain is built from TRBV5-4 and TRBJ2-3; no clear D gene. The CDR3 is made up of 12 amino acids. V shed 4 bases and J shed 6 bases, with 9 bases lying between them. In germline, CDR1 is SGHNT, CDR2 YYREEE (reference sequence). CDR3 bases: TGTGCCAGCAGCGGGCGTTTGGATACGCAGTATTTT. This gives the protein CASSGRLDTQYF.

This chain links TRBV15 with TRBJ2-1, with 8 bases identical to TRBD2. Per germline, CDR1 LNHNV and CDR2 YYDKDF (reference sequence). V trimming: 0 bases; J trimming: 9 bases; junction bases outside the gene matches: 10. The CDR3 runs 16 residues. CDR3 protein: CATSRDKGQRGSEQFF. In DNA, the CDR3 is TGTGCCACCAGCAGAGATAAAGGCCAGCGGGGGAGTGAGCAGTTCTTC.

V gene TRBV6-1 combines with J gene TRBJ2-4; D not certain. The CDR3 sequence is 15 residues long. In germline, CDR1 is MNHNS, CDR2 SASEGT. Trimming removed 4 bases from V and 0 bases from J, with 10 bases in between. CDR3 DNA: TGTGCCAGCAGTGTTCCTAAGCTAGCCAAAAACATTCAGTACTTC. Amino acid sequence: CASSVPKLAKNIQYF.

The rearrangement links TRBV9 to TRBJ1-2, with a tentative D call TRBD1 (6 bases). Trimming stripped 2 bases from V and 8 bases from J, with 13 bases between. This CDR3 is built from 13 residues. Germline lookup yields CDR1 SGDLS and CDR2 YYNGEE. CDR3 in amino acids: CASSVQGMGGYTF. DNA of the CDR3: TGTGCCAGCAGCGTTCAGGGGATGGGGGGCTACACCTTC.

The CDR3 DNA sequence: TGTGCCAGCAGCGGGCTAATAGGCCATACGCAGTATTTT. Translated: CASSGLIGHTQYF. The V and J genes are TRBV27 and TRBJ2-3, with D uncertain. Germline loops: CDR1 MNHEY, CDR2 SMNVEV (reference sequence). CDR3 length: 13 amino acids. V lost 6 bases and J 7 bases, leaving 14 bases between the germline ends.

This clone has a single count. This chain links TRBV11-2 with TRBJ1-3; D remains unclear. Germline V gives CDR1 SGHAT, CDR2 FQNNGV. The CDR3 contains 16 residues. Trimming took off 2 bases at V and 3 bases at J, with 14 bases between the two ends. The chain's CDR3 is CASSLFTAGGGNTIYF. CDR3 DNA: TGTGCCAGCAGCTTATTCACTGCGGGAGGTGGAAACACCATATATTTT.

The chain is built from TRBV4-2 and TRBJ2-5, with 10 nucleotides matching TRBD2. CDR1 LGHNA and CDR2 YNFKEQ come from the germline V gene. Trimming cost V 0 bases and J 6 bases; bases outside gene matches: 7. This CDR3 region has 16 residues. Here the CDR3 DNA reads TGTGCCAGCAGCCAAGATGGGGATAGCGGGGGGCAGACCCAGTACTTC. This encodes CASSQDGDSGGQTQYF.

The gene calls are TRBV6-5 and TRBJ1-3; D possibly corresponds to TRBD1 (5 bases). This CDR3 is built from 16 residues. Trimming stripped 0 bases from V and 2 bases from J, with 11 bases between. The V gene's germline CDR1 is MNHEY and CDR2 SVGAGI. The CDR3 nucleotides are TGTGCCAGCAGTTACTCCCCCCGGGGCCCTGGAAACACCATATATTTT. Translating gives CASSYSPRGPGNTIYF.

Here the CDR3 DNA reads TGTGCCAGCAGCGCCCGACAGGGACTGGCTACAGATACGCAGTATTTT. As protein: CASSARQGLATDTQYF. The chain recombines TRBV9 with TRBJ2-3; D may be TRBD1 (7 bases). From germline, CDR1 is SGDLS and CDR2 YYNGEE. The V and J ends lost 3 bases and 3 bases respectively, with 17 bases between them. The CDR3 is 16 residues long.

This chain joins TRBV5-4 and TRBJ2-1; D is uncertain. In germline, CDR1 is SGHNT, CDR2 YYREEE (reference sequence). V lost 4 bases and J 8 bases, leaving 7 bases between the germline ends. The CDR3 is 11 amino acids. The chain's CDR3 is CASSRHHEQFF. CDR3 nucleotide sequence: TGTGCCAGCAGCCGTCACCATGAGCAGTTCTTC. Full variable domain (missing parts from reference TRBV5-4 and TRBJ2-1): ETGVTQSPTHLIKTRGQQVTLRCSSQSGHNTVSWYQQALGQGPQFIFQYYREEENGRGNFPPRFSGLQFPNYSSELNVNALELDDSALYLCASSRHHEQFFGPGTRLTVL.

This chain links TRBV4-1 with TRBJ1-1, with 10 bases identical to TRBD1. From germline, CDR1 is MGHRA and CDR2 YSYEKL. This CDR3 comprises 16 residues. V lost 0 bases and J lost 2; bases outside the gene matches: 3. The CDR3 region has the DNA TGCGCCAGCAGCCAAGAAGGGGACAGGGGAAACACTGAAGCTTTCTTT. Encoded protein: CASSQEGDRGNTEAFF.

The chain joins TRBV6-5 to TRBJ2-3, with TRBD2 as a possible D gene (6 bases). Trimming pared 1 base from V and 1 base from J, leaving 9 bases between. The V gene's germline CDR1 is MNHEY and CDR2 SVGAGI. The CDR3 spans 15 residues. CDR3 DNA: TGTGCCAGCAGTTACTGGTCTAGCGGCACAGATACGCAGTATTTT. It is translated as CASSYWSSGTDTQYF.

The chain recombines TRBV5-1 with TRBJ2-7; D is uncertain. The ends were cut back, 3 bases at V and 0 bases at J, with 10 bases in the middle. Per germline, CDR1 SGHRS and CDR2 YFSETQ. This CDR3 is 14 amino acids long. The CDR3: CASSWYVSSYEQYF. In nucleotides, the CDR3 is TGCGCCAGCAGCTGGTATGTTTCCTCCTACGAGCAGTACTTC.

Here the CDR3 DNA reads TGTGCCAGCAGCGTAGGGGACAGGGGCGGTTATGGCTACACCTTC. Protein product: CASSVGDRGGYGYTF. The chain carries TRBV9 and TRBJ1-2; 10 nucleotides agree with TRBD1. V shed 0 bases, J shed 5 bases, and the junction held 4 bases outside the gene matches. Looked up from germline, CDR1 is SGDLS and CDR2 is YYNGEE. The CDR3 has 15 residues.

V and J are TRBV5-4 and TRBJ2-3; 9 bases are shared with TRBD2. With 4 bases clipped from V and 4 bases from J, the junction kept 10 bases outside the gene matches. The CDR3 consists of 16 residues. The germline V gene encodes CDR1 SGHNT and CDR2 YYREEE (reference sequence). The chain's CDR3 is CASSPWAGTSPDTQYF. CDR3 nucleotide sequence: TGTGCCAGCAGCCCCTGGGCGGGGACTAGCCCAGATACGCAGTATTTT.

The CDR3 DNA sequence: TGTGCCAGCAGCCGATCCGGGACAAACTCCTACGAGCAGTACTTC. Its translation is CASSRSGTNSYEQYF. This chain joins TRBV27 and TRBJ2-7, with a weak D call TRBD1 (6 bases). Germline CDR1 reads MNHEY; CDR2 reads SMNVEV (reference sequence). The germline V and J ends were trimmed by 6 bases and 0 bases, with 15 bases remaining between them. There are 15 residues in the CDR3.

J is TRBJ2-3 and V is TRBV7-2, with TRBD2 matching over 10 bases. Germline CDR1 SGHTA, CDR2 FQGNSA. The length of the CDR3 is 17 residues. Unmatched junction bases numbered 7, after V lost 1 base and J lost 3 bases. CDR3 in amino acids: CASSLVVAGGQTDTQYF. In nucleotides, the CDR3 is TGTGCCAGCAGCTTAGTGGTAGCGGGGGGTCAGACAGATACGCAGTATTTT.

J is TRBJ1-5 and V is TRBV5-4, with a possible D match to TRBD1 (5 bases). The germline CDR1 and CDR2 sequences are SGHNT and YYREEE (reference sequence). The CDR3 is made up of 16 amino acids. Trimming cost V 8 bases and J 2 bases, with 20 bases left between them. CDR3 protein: CARSPSGVGGNQPQHF. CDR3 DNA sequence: TGTGCCAGAAGCCCCTCGGGGGTCGGCGGCAATCAGCCCCAGCATTTT.

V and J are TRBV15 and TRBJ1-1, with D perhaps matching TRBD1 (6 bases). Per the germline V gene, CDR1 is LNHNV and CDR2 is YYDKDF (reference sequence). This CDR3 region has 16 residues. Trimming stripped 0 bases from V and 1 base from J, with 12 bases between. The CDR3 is CATSRDEDRKNTEAFF. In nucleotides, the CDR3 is TGTGCCACCAGCAGAGATGAGGACAGAAAGAACACTGAAGCTTTCTTT.

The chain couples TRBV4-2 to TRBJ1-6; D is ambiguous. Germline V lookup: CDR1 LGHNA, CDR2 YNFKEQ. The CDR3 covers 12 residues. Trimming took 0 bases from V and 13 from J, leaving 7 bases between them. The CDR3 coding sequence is TGTGCCAGCAGCCAAGATCGATCTCCCCTCCACTTT. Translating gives CASSQDRSPLHF.

In nucleotides, the CDR3 is TGCGCCAGCAGCCAAGATCGACTAGCTCGCTTCAATGAGCAGTTCTTC. Encoded protein: CASSQDRLARFNEQFF. The chain uses TRBV4-3 and TRBJ2-1, with 7 bases fitting TRBD2. V dropped 0 bases and J dropped 6; count of bases not matched to a gene: 8. The CDR3 has 16 residues. Germline CDR1 and CDR2: LGHNA and YSLEER.

CDR3 nucleotide sequence: TGTGCCACCACACCGACCAGGGGCGACACTGAAGCTTTCTTT. This encodes CATTPTRGDTEAFF. The chain links TRBV28 to TRBJ1-1; tentative D call: TRBD1 (6 bases). With 10 bases removed from V and 3 bases from J, the gap between germline ends came to 18 bases. CDR3 length: 14 residues. Germline CDR1 MDHEN, CDR2 SYDVKM.